A single sample gave rise to the 5 T cell receptor beta chains below, sequenced in a study of control samples from healthy donors and cancer patients. Generated by immunoSEQ multiplex PCR, the TCRdb table keeps only in-frame clones and is missing some. Here the sample spans some 97,000 clones, 87% being singletons. Material: blood. The receptors stem from a woman in her forties or fifties in good health.

This CDR3 is CASSESRYSNQPQHF. Written as DNA, the CDR3 is TGTGCCAGCAGCGAATCTCGATATAGCAATCAGCCCCAGCATTTT. The rearrangement uses TRBV27 and TRBJ1-5, with D unresolved. The CDR3 has 15 residues. The germline gives CDR1 MNHEY, CDR2 SMNVEV (reference sequence). V lost 6 bases, J lost 0 bases, and 12 bases lay in between.

V is TRBV27 and J is TRBJ1-6; 7 nucleotides line up with TRBD1. CDR1 MNHEY and CDR2 SMNVEV come from the germline V gene (reference sequence). Trimming at V came to 2 bases and at J to 7 bases, leaving 11 bases not matched to a gene. The CDR3 totals 17 residues. CDR3 loop: CASSLPIYRGGNSPLHF. CDR3 DNA: TGTGCCAGCAGTTTACCCATCTACAGGGGAGGGAATTCACCCCTCCACTTT.

The V call is TRBV11-2, the J call TRBJ1-1; maybe TRBD1 (5 bases). Trimming took off 1 base at V and 8 bases at J, with 11 bases between the two ends. Germline assignment: CDR1 SGHAT and CDR2 FQNNGV. There are 13 residues in the CDR3. The DNA of the CDR3 is TGTGCCAGCAGCTTAGTGCCGGGGACCGAAGCTTTCTTT. Amino acids: CASSLVPGTEAFF.

This chain links TRBV6-2 or TRBV6-3 with TRBJ2-1, with 7 bases lining up with TRBD2. CDR1 is MNHEY and CDR2 is SVGEGT in the germline V gene. CDR3 size: 15 residues. The V segment lost 2 bases and the J segment 6 bases; nucleotides outside the gene matches: 7. The CDR3 DNA follows: TGTGCCAGCAGTTACAGGACTAGTCTCTCCAATGAGCAGTTCTTC. Protein: CASSYRTSLSNEQFF.

This sequence joins TRBV2 and TRBJ2-1, with no clear D. The CDR3 spans 13 residues. V lost 7 bases and J 10 bases, leaving 17 bases between the germline ends. Germline loops: CDR1 SNHLY, CDR2 FYNNEI. CDR3 sequence (DNA): TGTGCCAGCACGACGCACGGCGTTGGGGAGCAGTTCTTC. Its protein is CASTTHGVGEQFF.